Following are 32 T cell receptor beta chains from one sample sequenced in a study of OX40 agonist ivuxolimab in advanced cancers. Data came from immunoSEQ multiplex PCR; TCRdb stores just in-frame clones and leaves some out. The table lists about 70,000 clones, almost 90% of them singletons, with about 0.9% in the top ten. Material: CD4+ or CD8+ T cells sorted from blood, obtained in a trial of the OX40 agonist ivuxolimab. The source of these receptors is an adult with an advanced solid tumor such as melanoma, head and neck, liver or kidney cancer.

The J gene is TRBJ1-6, the V gene TRBV19; 9 bases map to TRBD1. The germline gives CDR1 LNHDA, CDR2 SQIVND (reference sequence). CDR3 length equals 18 residues. Losses at the gene ends were 4 bases for V and 5 bases for J; bases not matched to a gene: 12. The chain's CDR3 is CASSKGQGRVGNNSPLHF. The CDR3, as DNA: TGTGCCAGTAGTAAGGGACAGGGTAGGGTTGGAAATAATTCACCCCTCCACTTT.

The chain employs TRBV19 and TRBJ1-3; no firm D call. Germline V gene data show CDR1 as LNHDA and CDR2 as SQIVND (reference sequence). The CDR3 runs 14 residues. V gave up 6 bases and J gave up 4 bases, with 13 bases separating them. Written as DNA, the CDR3 is TGTGCCAGTAGCCGGAGGCCGCAAGGAAACACCATATATTTT. It translates to CASSRRPQGNTIYF.

In its sample, this clone was seen a few times. The gene calls are TRBV5-6 and TRBJ1-3, with a possible D match to TRBD1 (5 bases). The germline gives CDR1 SGHDT, CDR2 YYEEEE. The CDR3 spans 15 residues. V gave up 2 bases and J gave up 0 bases, with 9 bases separating them. CDR3 protein: CASSFLGRSGNTIYF. CDR3 DNA: TGTGCCAGCAGCTTTTTGGGGCGCTCTGGAAACACCATATATTTT. Supplemented by reference TRBV5-6 and TRBJ1-3, the full variable domain reads DAGVTQSPTHLIKTRGQQVTLRCSPKSGHDTVSWYQQALGQGPQFIFQYYEEEERQRGNFPDRFSGHQFPNYSSELNVNALLLGDSALYLCASSFLGRSGNTIYFGEGSWLTVV.

The chain links TRBV6-5 to TRBJ2-4; 7 bases align to TRBD2. This CDR3 has 13 amino acids. Germline-derived CDR1 and CDR2 are MNHEY and SVGAGI. V was pared by 0 bases and J by 8 bases, with 1 base of the junction left unmatched. The CDR3 protein is CASSYSRGDIQYF. The CDR3 nucleotides are TGTGCCAGCAGTTACTCACGGGGGGACATTCAGTACTTC.

The sample holds a few counts of this clone. The gene calls are TRBV29-1 and TRBJ2-3; perhaps D is TRBD1 or TRBD2 (5 bases each). Trimming removed 7 bases at V and 6 bases at J, with 14 bases between. The CDR3 covers 12 residues. Germline-derived CDR1 and CDR2 are SQVTM and ANQGSEA. The CDR3 DNA sequence: TGCAGCGGCGGAAGACAGCGGGATACGCAGTATTTT. Protein: CSGGRQRDTQYF.

This chain joins TRBV15 and TRBJ2-2; D assignment may be TRBD1 or TRBD2 (5 bases each). V dropped 5 bases and J dropped 5 bases, with 12 bases sitting between them. Germline V gene lookup returns CDR1 LNHNV and CDR2 YYDKDF (reference sequence). This CDR3 comprises 14 residues. CDR3 residues: CATSQRGGTGELFF. CDR3 DNA sequence: TGTGCCACCAGCCAGAGGGGCGGGACCGGGGAGCTGTTTTTT.

In nucleotides, the CDR3 is TGTGCCATCCATGACAGGCTACCGAACACCGGGGAGCTGTTTTTT. This translates into CAIHDRLPNTGELFF. The chain has TRBV10-3 and TRBJ2-2; a weak D match, TRBD1 (6 bases). In germline, CDR1 is ENHRY, CDR2 SYGVKD. The ends were cut back, 8 bases at V and 0 bases at J, with 13 bases in the middle. CDR3 length equals 15 residues.

This rearrangement joins TRBV7-8 to TRBJ2-5; TRBD1 matches at 10 bases. CDR3 length: 16 amino acids. Germline CDR1 reads SGHVS; CDR2 reads FQNEAQ. The V gene end was trimmed by 5 bases and the J gene end by 0 bases; junction bases not matched to a gene: 6. DNA for the CDR3: TGTGCCAGCAGCCAAGGGACAGGGGAGTACCAAGAGACCCAGTACTTC. This sequence encodes CASSQGTGEYQETQYF.

V is TRBV19 and J is TRBJ1-5; 8 bases match TRBD1. Germline trimming cut 0 bases from V and 1 base from J; bases unmatched to any gene: 5. The CDR3 covers 17 residues. Germline CDR1 reads LNHDA; CDR2 reads SQIVND (reference sequence). CDR3 region: CASSIDWTGRSNQPQHF. Written as DNA, the CDR3 is TGTGCCAGTAGTATAGATTGGACAGGGCGCAGCAATCAGCCCCAGCATTTT.

The chain joins TRBV5-4 to TRBJ2-7; no reliable D call. The CDR3 contains 15 residues. The V end was cut by 4 bases, the J end by 4 bases, with 18 bases between. Germline V gene data show CDR1 as SGHNT and CDR2 as YYREEE (reference sequence). The CDR3 DNA reads as TGTGCCAGCAGCCCTCAGTGGGCGGTCGGGTACGAGCAGTACTTC. It codes for CASSPQWAVGYEQYF.

The chain joins TRBV28 to TRBJ1-4; D unresolved. Trimming left V 6 bases short and J 4 bases short, with 12 bases between. CDR3 size: 14 residues. CDR1 MDHEN and CDR2 SYDVKM come from the germline V gene. As DNA, the CDR3 is TGTGCCAGCAGCCTACAAGGATATAATGAAAAACTGTTTTTT. This gives the protein CASSLQGYNEKLFF.

The chain has TRBV19 and TRBJ2-2; D remains unclear. Germline V gene data show CDR1 as LNHDA and CDR2 as SQIVND (reference sequence). The CDR3 loop spans 13 amino acids. Trimming removed 3 bases at V and 8 bases at J, with 10 bases between. CDR3 amino acids: CASSIPPLGELFF. CDR3 bases: TGTGCCAGTAGTATTCCCCCCTTGGGGGAGCTGTTTTTT. The full variable domain, its missing parts supplied by reference TRBV19 and TRBJ2-2, is DGGITQSPKYLFRKEGQNVTLSCEQNLNHDAMYWYRQDPGQGLRLIYYSQIVNDFQKGDIAEGYSVSREKKESFPLTVTSAQKNPTAFYLCASSIPPLGELFFGEGSRLTVL.

This rearrangement joins TRBV18 to TRBJ1-1; TRBD1 aligns across 7 bases. Germline CDR1 is KGHSH and CDR2 is LQKENI. The CDR3 is made up of 17 amino acids. With 3 bases clipped from V and 10 bases from J, the junction kept 20 bases outside the gene matches. The CDR3 DNA reads TGTGCCAGCTCACCGACTTTGTCGCGGCAGGGGGGATCCGGAGCTTTCTTT. It encodes CASSPTLSRQGGSGAFF.

This clone came up a few times. The rearrangement links TRBV5-4 to TRBJ2-1; possibly TRBD2 for D (6 bases). Trimming stripped 1 base from V and 0 bases from J, with 11 bases between. Germline V gene lookup returns CDR1 SGHNT and CDR2 YYREEE (reference sequence). This CDR3 contains 16 residues. CDR3 DNA: TGTGCCAGCAGCTTGACTAGCTCCAGCTCCTACAATGAGCAGTTCTTC. Protein: CASSLTSSSSYNEQFF. Supplemented by reference TRBV5-4 and TRBJ2-1, the full variable domain reads ETGVTQSPTHLIKTRGQQVTLRCSSQSGHNTVSWYQQALGQGPQFIFQYYREEENGRGNFPPRFSGLQFPNYSSELNVNALELDDSALYLCASSLTSSSSYNEQFFGPGTRLTVL.

This sequence joins TRBV11-3 and TRBJ2-1; 10 bases agree with TRBD2. Trimming removed 5 bases from V and 0 bases from J; junction bases left unmatched: 1. Germline assignment: CDR1 SGHNT and CDR2 YENEEA. This CDR3 spans 15 amino acids. In DNA form, the CDR3 reads TGTGCCAGCAGCCGACTAGCGGGCTCCTACAATGAGCAGTTCTTC. Amino acid sequence: CASSRLAGSYNEQFF.

A note on this clone: The same CDR3 can be traced to other DNA sequences in this sample. This rearrangement joins TRBV5-6 to TRBJ1-1; D is unclear. V was cut by 1 base and J by 0 bases, with 4 bases left in between. There are 13 residues in the CDR3. Germline lookup yields CDR1 SGHDT and CDR2 YYEEEE. In DNA, the CDR3 is TGTGCCAGCAGCTTGCCCATGAACACTGAAGCTTTCTTT. This sequence encodes CASSLPMNTEAFF. Variable domain in full (rest from reference TRBV5-6 and TRBJ1-1): DAGVTQSPTHLIKTRGQQVTLRCSPKSGHDTVSWYQQALGQGPQFIFQYYEEEERQRGNFPDRFSGHQFPNYSSELNVNALLLGDSALYLCASSLPMNTEAFFGQGTRLTVV.

About this clone: One end of the junction fails to match germline, which may point to a read error. V gene TRBV7-7 combines with J gene TRBJ2-5; 7 nucleotides align to TRBD2. The CDR3 length is 14 residues. In germline, CDR1 is SSHAT, CDR2 FNYEAQ (reference sequence). The CDR3 sequence: CASSLFGEGETQYF. As DNA, the CDR3 is TGTGCTAGCAGCTTGTTCGGGGAGGGAGAGACCCAGTACTTC.

V usage is TRBV5-1 and J usage is TRBJ2-5, with D unclear. Germline V gene lookup returns CDR1 SGHRS and CDR2 YFSETQ. The CDR3 contains 14 residues. The germline V and J ends were trimmed by 0 bases and 4 bases, with 10 bases remaining between them. CDR3 in amino acids: CASSLAPARETQYF. The CDR3 DNA is TGCGCCAGCAGCTTGGCGCCAGCCCGAGAGACCCAGTACTTC.

The rearrangement uses TRBV28 and TRBJ2-7; D ambiguous. With 5 bases removed from V and 3 bases from J, the gap between germline ends came to 14 bases. The CDR3 contains 14 residues. The germline V gene has CDR1 MDHEN and CDR2 SYDVKM. The DNA for the CDR3 is TGTGCCAGCAGTCCCTGGGCTACCTTCTACGAGCAGTACTTC. Encoded protein: CASSPWATFYEQYF.

This clone turned up a few times. The rearrangement uses TRBV5-1 and TRBJ1-4; maybe TRBD1 (5 bases). The germline V and J ends were trimmed by 5 bases and 5 bases, with 7 bases remaining between them. This CDR3 is built from 12 residues. In germline, CDR1 is SGHRS, CDR2 YFSETQ. The CDR3 is CASRTENEKLFF. The CDR3 nucleotides are TGCGCCAGCAGGACAGAAAATGAAAAACTGTTTTTT.

V is TRBV9 and J is TRBJ1-6; D gene unclear. CDR3 length equals 14 residues. Per the germline V gene, CDR1 is SGDLS and CDR2 is YYNGEE. The V end was cut by 1 base, the J end by 10 bases, with 12 bases between. The CDR3 reads CASSVLVGESPLHF. The CDR3 region has the DNA TGTGCCAGCAGCGTACTCGTGGGAGAATCACCCCTCCACTTT.

V gene TRBV6-1 combines with J gene TRBJ1-1; D is perhaps TRBD1 (6 bases). The length of the CDR3 is 15 residues. The V and J ends lost 3 bases and 4 bases respectively, with 15 bases between them. Germline CDR1 and CDR2: MNHNS and SASEGT. CDR3 amino acids: CASSEAAGVRTEAFF. CDR3 DNA: TGTGCCAGCAGTGAGGCGGCAGGGGTGCGCACTGAAGCTTTCTTT.

The rearrangement uses TRBV20-1 and TRBJ1-1; D remains ambiguous. The V and J ends lost 6 bases and 1 base respectively, with 6 bases between them. Per germline, CDR1 DFQATT and CDR2 SNEGSKA (reference sequence). The CDR3 totals 11 residues. This CDR3 is CSAVKNTEAFF. The CDR3 coding sequence is TGCAGTGCCGTGAAGAACACTGAAGCTTTCTTT.

The CDR3 coding sequence is TGTGCCAGCAGTGAGCTGGACAACAGAGAGCAGTTCTTC. It translates to CASSELDNREQFF. The chain couples TRBV2 to TRBJ2-1, with D possibly matching TRBD1 (5 bases). V lost 3 bases, J lost 10 bases, and 13 bases lay in between. The CDR3 covers 13 residues. Germline V gene sequence: CDR1 SNHLY, CDR2 FYNNEI.

This clone was detected once. This chain uses TRBV7-9 with TRBJ2-7; D ambiguous. Trimming left V 1 base short and J 5 bases short, with 18 bases between. CDR1 SEHNR and CDR2 FQNEAQ come from the germline V gene (reference sequence). The CDR3 loop spans 16 amino acids. The CDR3 here is CASSLDPRDGGDEQYF. CDR3 bases: TGTGCCAGCAGCTTAGACCCCCGCGACGGTGGGGACGAGCAGTACTTC.

The chain combines TRBV5-6 with TRBJ1-2; 7 bases agree with TRBD1. CDR3 size: 14 residues. V lost 4 bases, J lost 8 bases, and 11 bases stayed unmatched. CDR1 SGHDT and CDR2 YYEEEE come from the germline V gene. The CDR3 DNA sequence: TGTGCCAGCAGCCTTGGCCTAAACAGGGGCGGCTACACCTTC. Protein sequence: CASSLGLNRGGYTF.

The chain carries TRBV10-1 and TRBJ1-5; D is unresolved. Trimming cost V 4 bases and J 7 bases, with 8 bases left between them. The germline V gene has CDR1 WNHNN and CDR2 SYGVQD (reference sequence). The CDR3 length is 12 residues. CDR3 in DNA: TGCGCCAGCAGTGTTTACACGCAGCCCCAGCATTTT. The encoded protein is CASSVYTQPQHF.

This chain connects TRBV11-1 to TRBJ2-2, with D unclear. Germline lookup yields CDR1 SGHAT and CDR2 FQDESV (reference sequence). This CDR3 comprises 13 residues. The V and J ends lost 4 bases and 3 bases respectively, with 6 bases between them. DNA for the CDR3: TGTGCCAGCAGCTCTGGATACACCGGGGAGCTGTTTTTT. This codes for CASSSGYTGELFF.

This clone was seen only once. The CDR3 DNA is TGTGCCAGCAGCTTAGTTGCAGGGATCTCTGGGGCCAACGTCCTGACTTTC. It is translated as CASSLVAGISGANVLTF. The chain has TRBV7-2 and TRBJ2-6; perhaps TRBD1 as D (5 bases). Trimming took off 1 base at V and 0 bases at J, with 10 bases between the two ends. The CDR3 has 17 amino acids. Germline V gives CDR1 SGHTA, CDR2 FQGNSA.

The rearrangement joins TRBV28 to TRBJ2-1; tentatively, D is TRBD2 (7 bases). CDR3 length: 19 amino acids. CDR1 and CDR2 (germline): MDHEN, SYDVKM. V lost 5 bases and J 0 bases, leaving 23 bases between the germline ends. The CDR3 nucleotides are TGTGCCAGCAGTCCCTTTGGGGGGGGCCGGATGCGCTCCTACAATGAGCAGTTCTTC. Encoded protein: CASSPFGGGRMRSYNEQFF.

The CDR3 bases are TGTGCCAGCAGCAGCGGGACAGGGGGCCTGAGTCAGCCCCAGCATTTT. Amino acids: CASSSGTGGLSQPQHF. The V call is TRBV5-6, the J call TRBJ1-5; 12 bases line up with TRBD1. The V gene end was trimmed by 4 bases and the J gene end by 6 bases; junction bases not matched to a gene: 8. The CDR3 covers 16 residues. Germline CDR1 reads SGHDT; CDR2 reads YYEEEE.

The chain combines TRBV7-8 with TRBJ2-3; a weak D match, TRBD2 (6 bases). The germline V and J ends were trimmed by 5 bases and 3 bases, with 12 bases remaining between them. Germline V CDR1 and CDR2: SGHVS, FQNEAQ. The CDR3 extends over 14 amino acids. CDR3 bases: TGTGCCAGCAGCGTCGGGAGTGTTACAGATACGCAGTATTTT. As protein: CASSVGSVTDTQYF.